This T cell receptor (beta chain) is drawn from a study of cytomegalovirus exposure and HLA in healthy donors. Repertoires were generated with immunoSEQ multiplex PCR, while TCRdb's copy carries only in-frame clones and drops some. The data show over 200,000 clones, roughly 84% seen once. Germline CDR1 reads LGHNA; CDR2 reads YNFKEQ. The ends lost 0 bases at V and 7 bases at J; junction bases unmatched: 11. The CDR3 is 20 amino acids. The TCR comes from a woman aged 18-35 years in good health and CMV-seropositive. Sequencing was carried out using PBMCs. The V and J genes are TRBV4-2 and TRBJ2-2; 16 bases align to TRBD2. CDR3 sequence: CASSQDGTSGRAGFNGELFF. CDR3 in DNA: TGTGCCAGCAGCCAAGACGGGACTAGCGGGAGGGCCGGGTTTAACGGGGAGCTGTTTTTT.